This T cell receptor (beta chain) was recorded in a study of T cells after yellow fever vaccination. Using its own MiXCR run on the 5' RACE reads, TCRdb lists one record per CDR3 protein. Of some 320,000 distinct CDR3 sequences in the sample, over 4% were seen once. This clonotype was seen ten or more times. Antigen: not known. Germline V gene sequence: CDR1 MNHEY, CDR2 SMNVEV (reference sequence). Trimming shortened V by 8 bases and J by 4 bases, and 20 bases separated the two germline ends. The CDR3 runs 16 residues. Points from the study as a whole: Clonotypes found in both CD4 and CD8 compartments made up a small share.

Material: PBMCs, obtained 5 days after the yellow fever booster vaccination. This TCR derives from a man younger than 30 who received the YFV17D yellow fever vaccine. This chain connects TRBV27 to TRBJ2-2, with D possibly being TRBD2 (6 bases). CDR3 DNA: TGTGCCAGCCGGAGCCGACGCGGGGAAGGCACCGGGGAGCTGTTTTTT. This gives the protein CASRSRRGEGTGELFF.